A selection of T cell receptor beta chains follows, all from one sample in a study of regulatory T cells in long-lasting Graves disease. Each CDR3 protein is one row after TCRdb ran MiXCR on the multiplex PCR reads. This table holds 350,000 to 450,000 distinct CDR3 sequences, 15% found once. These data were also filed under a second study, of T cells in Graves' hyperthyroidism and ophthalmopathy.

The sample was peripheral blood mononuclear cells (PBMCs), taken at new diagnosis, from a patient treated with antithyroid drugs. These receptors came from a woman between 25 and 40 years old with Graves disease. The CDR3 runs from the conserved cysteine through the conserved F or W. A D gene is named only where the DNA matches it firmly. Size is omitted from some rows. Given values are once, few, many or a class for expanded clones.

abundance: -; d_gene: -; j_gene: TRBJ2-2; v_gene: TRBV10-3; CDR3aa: CAIMEGTGELFF; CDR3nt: TGTGCCATCATGGAAGGCACCGGGGAGCTGTTTTTT
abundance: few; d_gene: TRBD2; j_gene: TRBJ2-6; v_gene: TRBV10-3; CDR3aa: CATSGRDSGANVLTF; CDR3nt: TGTGCCACTAGCGGGAGGGACTCTGGGGCCAACGTCCTGACTTTC
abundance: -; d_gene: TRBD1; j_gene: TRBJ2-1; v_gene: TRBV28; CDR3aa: CASSHGQGRHEQFF; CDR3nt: TGTGCCAGCAGTCACGGACAGGGCCGGCATGAGCAGTTCTTC
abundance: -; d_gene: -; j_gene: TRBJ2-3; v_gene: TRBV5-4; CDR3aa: CASSSTWSTDTQYF; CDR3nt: TGTGCCAGCAGCTCGACTTGGTCCACAGATACGCAGTATTTT
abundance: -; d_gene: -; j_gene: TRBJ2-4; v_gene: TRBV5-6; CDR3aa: CASSFTSGGIGPKNIQYF; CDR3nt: TGTGCCAGCAGCTTTACGTCGGGTGGGATTGGCCCCAAAAACATTCAGTACTTC
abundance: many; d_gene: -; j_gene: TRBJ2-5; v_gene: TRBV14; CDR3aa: CASSQLRRGQETQYF; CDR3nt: TGTGCCAGCAGCCAACTGCGCAGGGGCCAAGAGACCCAGTACTTC
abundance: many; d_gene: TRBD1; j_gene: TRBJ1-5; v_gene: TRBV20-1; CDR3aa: CSAKRQGSGNQPQHF; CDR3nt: TGCAGTGCAAAAAGACAGGGAAGTGGGAATCAGCCCCAGCATTTT
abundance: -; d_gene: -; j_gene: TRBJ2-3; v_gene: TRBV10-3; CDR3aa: CATGPDSTDTQYF; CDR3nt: TGTGCCACCGGACCCGATAGCACAGATACGCAGTATTTT
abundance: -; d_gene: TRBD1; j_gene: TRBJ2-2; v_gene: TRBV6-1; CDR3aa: CASSLPGQGRELFF; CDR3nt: TGTGCCAGCAGCCTACCGGGACAGGGCCGGGAGCTGTTTTTT
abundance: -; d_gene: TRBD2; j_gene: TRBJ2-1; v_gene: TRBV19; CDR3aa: CASSMGTSGRWNEQFF; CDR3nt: TGTGCCAGTAGTATGGGGACTAGCGGGAGATGGAATGAGCAGTTCTTC
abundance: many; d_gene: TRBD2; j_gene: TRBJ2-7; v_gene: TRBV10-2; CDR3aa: CASSSGRAGFLPYEQYF; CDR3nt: TGCGCCAGCAGTAGCGGGAGGGCCGGGTTCCTCCCCTACGAGCAGTACTTC
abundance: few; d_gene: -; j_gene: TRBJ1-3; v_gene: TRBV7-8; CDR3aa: CASSHRVPTRNSGNTIYF; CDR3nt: TGTGCCAGCAGCCACCGGGTCCCAACGCGCAACTCTGGAAACACCATATATTTT
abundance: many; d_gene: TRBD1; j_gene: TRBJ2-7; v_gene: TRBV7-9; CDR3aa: CASSLSGGAGEQYF; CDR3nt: TGTGCCAGCAGCTTATCAGGGGGCGCGGGCGAGCAGTACTTC
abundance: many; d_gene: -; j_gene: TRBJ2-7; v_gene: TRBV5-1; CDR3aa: CASSLTLGPREQYF; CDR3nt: TGCGCCAGCAGCCTGACATTAGGACCACGAGAGCAGTACTTC
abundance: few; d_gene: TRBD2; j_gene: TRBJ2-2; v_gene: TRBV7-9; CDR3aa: CARTAGGNTGELFF; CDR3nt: TGTGCCAGAACAGCGGGAGGGAACACCGGGGAGCTGTTTTTT
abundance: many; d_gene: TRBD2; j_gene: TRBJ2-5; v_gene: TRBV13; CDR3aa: CASRLGTSALFHQETQYF; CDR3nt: TGTGCCAGCAGACTTGGGACTAGCGCACTCTTCCACCAAGAGACCCAGTACTTC
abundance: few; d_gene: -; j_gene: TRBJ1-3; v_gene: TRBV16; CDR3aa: CASNKTPRPGASGNTIYF; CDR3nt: TGTGCCAGCAACAAAACCCCCCGCCCCGGGGCGTCTGGAAACACCATATATTTT
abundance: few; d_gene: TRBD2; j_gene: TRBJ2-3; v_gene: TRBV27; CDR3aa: CASNGLAGFPDTQYF; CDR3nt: TGTGCCAGCAATGGACTAGCGGGATTTCCAGATACGCAGTATTTT
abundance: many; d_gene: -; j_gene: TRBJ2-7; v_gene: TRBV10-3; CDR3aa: CAISELPGEVEQYF; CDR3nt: TGTGCCATCAGTGAGCTACCGGGAGAGGTCGAGCAGTACTTC
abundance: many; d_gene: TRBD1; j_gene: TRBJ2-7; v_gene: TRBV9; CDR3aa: CASSRQGSAYEQYF; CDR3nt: TGTGCCAGCTCCAGACAGGGAAGCGCCTACGAGCAGTACTTC
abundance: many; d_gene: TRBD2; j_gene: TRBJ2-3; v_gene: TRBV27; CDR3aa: CASSLWASGRGTDTQYF; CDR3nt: TGTGCCAGCAGTTTATGGGCTAGCGGGAGGGGGACAGATACGCAGTATTTT
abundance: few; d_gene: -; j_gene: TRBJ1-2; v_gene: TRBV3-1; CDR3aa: CASSQEWRGGTYGYTF; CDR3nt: TGTGCCAGCAGCCAAGAATGGAGGGGGGGGACCTATGGCTACACCTTC
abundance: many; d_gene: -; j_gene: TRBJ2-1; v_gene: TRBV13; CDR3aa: CASSLILETPYNEQFF; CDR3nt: TGTGCCAGCAGCTTAATTCTAGAAACACCTTACAATGAGCAGTTCTTC
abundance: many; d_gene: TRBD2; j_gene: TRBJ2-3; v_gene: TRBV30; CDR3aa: CAFTSGRALADTQYF; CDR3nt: TGTGCCTTTACTAGCGGGAGGGCCCTCGCAGATACGCAGTATTTT
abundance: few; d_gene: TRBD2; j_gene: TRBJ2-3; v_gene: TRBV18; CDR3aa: CASSPGTSVGTDTQYF; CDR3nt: TGTGCCAGCTCACCGGGGACTAGCGTGGGCACAGATACGCAGTATTTT
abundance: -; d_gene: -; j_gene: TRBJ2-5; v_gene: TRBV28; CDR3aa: CASSLGTRGRETQYF; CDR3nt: TGTGCCAGCAGTTTGGGGACAAGGGGTAGGGAGACCCAGTACTTC
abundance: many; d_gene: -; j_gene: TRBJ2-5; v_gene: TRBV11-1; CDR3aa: CASSRPRGQETQYF; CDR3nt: TGTGCCAGCAGTAGACCAAGGGGCCAAGAGACCCAGTACTTC
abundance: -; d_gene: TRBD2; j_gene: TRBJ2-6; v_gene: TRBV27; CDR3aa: CATQTSGRATGANVLTF; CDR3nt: TGTGCCACCCAGACTAGCGGGAGGGCCACGGGGGCCAACGTCCTGACTTTC
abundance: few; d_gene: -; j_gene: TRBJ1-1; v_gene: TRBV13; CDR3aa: CASSSGTSAFF; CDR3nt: TGTGCCAGCAGCTCGGGGACTTCAGCTTTCTTT
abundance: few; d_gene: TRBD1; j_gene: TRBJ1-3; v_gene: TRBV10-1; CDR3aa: CASSEDRGGNTIYF; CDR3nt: TGCGCCAGCAGTGAAGACAGGGGAGGAAACACCATATATTTT
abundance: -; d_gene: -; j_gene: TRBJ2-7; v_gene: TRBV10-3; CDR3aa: CAISESKQFSYEQYF; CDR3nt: TGTGCCATCAGTGAGTCGAAGCAGTTCTCCTACGAGCAGTACTTC
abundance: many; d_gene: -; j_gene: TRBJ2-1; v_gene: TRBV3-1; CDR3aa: CASSPPGRRGLGNEQFF; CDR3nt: TGTGCCAGCAGCCCCCCCGGAAGGAGGGGATTGGGCAATGAGCAGTTCTTC
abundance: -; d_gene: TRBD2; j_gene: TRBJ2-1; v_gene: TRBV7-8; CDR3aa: CASSLEGVAGSYNEQFF; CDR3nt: TGTGCCAGCAGCTTAGAAGGGGTAGCGGGAAGCTACAATGAGCAGTTCTTC
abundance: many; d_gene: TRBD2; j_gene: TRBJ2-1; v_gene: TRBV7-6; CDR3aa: CASSLSGRANEQFF; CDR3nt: TGTGCCAGCAGCCTTAGCGGGAGGGCGAATGAGCAGTTCTTC
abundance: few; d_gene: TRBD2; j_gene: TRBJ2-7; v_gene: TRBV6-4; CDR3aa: CASTLGLAGTPEQYF; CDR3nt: TGTGCCAGCACCTTAGGACTAGCGGGTACTCCCGAGCAGTACTTC
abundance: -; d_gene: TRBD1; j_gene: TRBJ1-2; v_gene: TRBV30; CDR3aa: CAWSGTGYGYTF; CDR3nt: TGTGCCTGGAGTGGGACAGGCTATGGCTACACCTTC
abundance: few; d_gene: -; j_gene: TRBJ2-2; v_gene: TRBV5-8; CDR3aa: CASSRKNRVSTGELFF; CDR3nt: TGTGCCAGCAGCCGAAAGAACAGAGTCAGTACCGGGGAGCTGTTTTTT
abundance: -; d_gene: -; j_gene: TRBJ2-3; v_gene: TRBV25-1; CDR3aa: CASSESRLDRTDTQYF; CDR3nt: TGTGCCAGCAGTGAATCTCGGCTAGATAGAACAGATACGCAGTATTTT
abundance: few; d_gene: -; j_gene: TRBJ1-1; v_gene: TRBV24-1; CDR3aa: CATSDGPPLGEAFF; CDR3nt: TGTGCCACCAGTGATGGTCCGCCCCTCGGTGAAGCTTTCTTT
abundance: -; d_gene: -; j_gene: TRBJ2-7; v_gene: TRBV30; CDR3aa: CACRQWGVGHEQYF; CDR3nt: TGTGCCTGCCGCCAGTGGGGAGTAGGACACGAGCAGTACTTC